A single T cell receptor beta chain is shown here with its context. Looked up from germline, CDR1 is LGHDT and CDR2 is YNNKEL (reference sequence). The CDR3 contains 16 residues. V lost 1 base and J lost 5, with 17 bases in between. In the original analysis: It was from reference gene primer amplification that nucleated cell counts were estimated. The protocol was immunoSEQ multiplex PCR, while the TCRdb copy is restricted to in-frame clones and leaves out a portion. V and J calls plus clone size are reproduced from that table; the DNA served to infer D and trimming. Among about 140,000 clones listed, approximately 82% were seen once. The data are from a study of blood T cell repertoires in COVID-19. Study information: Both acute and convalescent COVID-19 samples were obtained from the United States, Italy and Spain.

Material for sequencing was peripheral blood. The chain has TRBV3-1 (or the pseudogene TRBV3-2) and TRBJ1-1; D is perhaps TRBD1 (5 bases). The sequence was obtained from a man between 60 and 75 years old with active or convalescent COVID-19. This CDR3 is CASSQGQNFPPTEAFF. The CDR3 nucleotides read TGTGCCAGCAGCCAAGGACAGAATTTTCCCCCGACTGAAGCTTTCTTT.